These 30 T cell receptor beta chains were all obtained from the same sample, sequenced in a study of blood T cells in healthy people across ages. Primed by a sample-barcoded 5' primer and a J-beta primer mix, a second PCR proceeded for about 6 to 11 cycles. Each CDR3 protein gets one entry after TCRdb re-called the 5' RACE reads with MiXCR. The data contain roughly 650,000 distinct CDR3 sequences, about 30% of them singletons. Sequenced: blood. The receptors come from a woman at least 80 years old in good health.

This rearrangement joins TRBV6-1 to TRBJ1-1; D is perhaps TRBD1 (5 bases). Germline values: CDR1 MNHNS, CDR2 SASEGT. There are 12 residues in the CDR3. The germline V and J ends were trimmed by 11 bases and 4 bases, with 14 bases remaining between them. This CDR3 is CALGTGGTEAFF. DNA for the CDR3: TGTGCCCTTGGGACCGGGGGCACTGAAGCTTTCTTT.

Points on this clonotype: This may come from a read error, since a much larger clone is one base off. The V call is TRBV4-1, the J call TRBJ1-2, with D possibly being TRBD1 (5 bases). The V gene lost 0 bases and the J gene lost 7 bases, with 12 bases spanning the gap. Per germline, CDR1 MGHRA and CDR2 YSYEKL. The CDR3 is made up of 14 amino acids. The CDR3: CASSQESRVGGYTF. The CDR3 coding sequence is TGCGCCAGCAGCCAAGAGAGCAGGGTCGGTGGCTACACCTTC.

Comment on this clonotype: Compared with germline, one end of the junction differs, possibly owing to a read error. The chain uses TRBV14 and TRBJ2-7, with 7 bases fitting TRBD1. The assigned J gene may be wrong: the sequence end matches TRBJ2-4 better. The CDR3 extends over 14 amino acids. Germline V gene lookup returns CDR1 SGHDN and CDR2 FVKESK. CDR3 sequence: CVSSPPGQLNIQYF. The CDR3 DNA follows: TGTGTCAGCAGTCCTCCGGGACAGTTAAACATTCAGTACTTC.

CDR3 region: CASSQEYGSPLHF. CDR3 sequence (DNA): TGTGCCAGCAGCCAAGAATACGGTTCACCCCTCCACTTT. The rearrangement links TRBV3-1 to TRBJ1-6; D is undetermined. V was cut by 0 bases and J by 9 bases, with 6 bases left in between. The CDR3 has 13 amino acids. Germline CDR1 is LGHDT and CDR2 is YNNKEL (reference sequence).

In its sample, this clonotype was seen many times. The chain combines TRBV20-1 with TRBJ2-7; TRBD1 agrees at 9 bases. V shed 6 bases and J 3 bases; nucleotides not matched to a gene: 6. Looked up from germline, CDR1 is DFQATT and CDR2 is SNEGSKA (reference sequence). The CDR3 runs to 13 residues. As DNA, the CDR3 is TGCAGTGCCCGGGGACAGGGATTCTACGAGCAGTACTTC. It specifies CSARGQGFYEQYF.

The chain carries TRBV30 and TRBJ2-3; D gene ambiguous. CDR1 GTSNPN and CDR2 SVGIG come from the germline V gene (reference sequence). Trimming shortened V by 1 base and J by 4 bases, and 9 bases separated the two germline ends. The CDR3 contains 13 residues. The CDR3: CAWSGGLADTQYF. The CDR3 DNA is TGTGCCTGGAGTGGTGGGTTAGCAGATACGCAGTATTTT.

This clonotype was seen once. The chain combines TRBV11-2 with TRBJ2-6, with 12 bases lining up with TRBD2. In germline, CDR1 is SGHAT, CDR2 FQNNGV. V dropped 2 bases and J dropped 0; count of bases not matched to a gene: 11. This CDR3 is built from 21 residues. CDR3 DNA sequence: TGTGCCAGCAGCTTATGGACTAGCGGGACACCCACCAACTCTGGGGCCAACGTCCTGACTTTC. Encoded protein: CASSLWTSGTPTNSGANVLTF.

This clonotype has a count of ten or more. The chain joins TRBV20-1 to TRBJ1-2; 7 nucleotides agree with TRBD1. The CDR3 is made up of 13 amino acids. V lost 5 bases to trimming and J lost 3 bases; unmatched junction nucleotides: 6. Looked up from germline, CDR1 is DFQATT and CDR2 is SNEGSKA (reference sequence). CDR3: CSAPDRTYYGYTF. The CDR3 DNA is TGCAGTGCTCCGGACAGGACCTACTATGGCTACACCTTC.

The chain has TRBV28 and TRBJ1-2; TRBD1 aligns across 11 bases. V dropped 6 bases and J dropped 7; count of bases not matched to a gene: 7. Germline assignment: CDR1 MDHEN and CDR2 SYDVKM. The CDR3 is 14 residues long. The CDR3 DNA reads TGTGCCAGCAGCGACTCCGGGACAGGGGGTGGCTACACCTTC. It codes for CASSDSGTGGGYTF.

This clonotype turned up a few times. V usage is TRBV19 and J usage is TRBJ1-4, with D tentatively TRBD1 (5 bases). The V end was cut by 5 bases, the J end by 3 bases, with 13 bases between. Germline V gene lookup returns CDR1 LNHDA and CDR2 SQIVND (reference sequence). The CDR3 is 15 residues long. The CDR3 sequence is CASSARQPANEKLFF. DNA of the CDR3: TGTGCCAGTAGTGCGAGACAGCCCGCTAATGAAAAACTGTTTTTT.

This clonotype was counted once. The gene calls are TRBV20-1 and TRBJ2-3; the match to TRBD2 covers 8 bases. This CDR3 spans 15 amino acids. Per the germline V gene, CDR1 is DFQATT and CDR2 is SNEGSKA (reference sequence). With V trimmed by 3 bases and J by 4 bases, 9 bases remained unmatched. The CDR3, as DNA: TGCAGTGCTAGGACTAGCGCTTCCCGCGCAGATACGCAGTATTTT. Protein sequence: CSARTSASRADTQYF.

This clonotype was seen at least ten times. CDR3 nucleotides: TGTGCCAGCAGCTTAATGGGCGGGGTGGAGCAGTTCTTC. Amino acid sequence: CASSLMGGVEQFF. The V and J genes are TRBV7-3 and TRBJ2-1, with D perhaps matching TRBD2 (6 bases). The V gene's germline CDR1 is SGHTA and CDR2 FQGTGA. Trimming cost V 1 base and J 10 bases, with 11 bases left between them. This CDR3 is built from 13 residues.

V usage is TRBV14 and J usage is TRBJ2-7; a possible D gene is TRBD2 (7 bases). The J call may be incorrect, as the DNA end agrees better with TRBJ2-5. The CDR3 extends over 17 amino acids. In germline, CDR1 is SGHDN, CDR2 FVKESK. The CDR3 is CASSQVGIFGGRETQYF. Here the CDR3 DNA reads TGTGCCAGCAGCCAAGTGGGGATTTTCGGGGGGCGGGAGACCCAGTACTTC.

Only a few counts were recorded for this clonotype. CDR3 DNA: TGTGCCAGTAGTACTAACTCGGGGGCCAACGTCCTGACTTTC. Encoded protein: CASSTNSGANVLTF. This chain joins TRBV19 and TRBJ2-6, with D unclear. Trimming took 4 bases from V and 4 from J, leaving 8 bases between them. The CDR3 covers 14 residues. Germline V gene lookup returns CDR1 LNHDA and CDR2 SQIVND (reference sequence).

Only a few counts were recorded for this clonotype. The chain is built from TRBV6-2 or TRBV6-3 and TRBJ1-1, with D possibly matching TRBD1 (5 bases). V dropped 4 bases and J dropped 2 bases, with 17 bases sitting between them. CDR1 and CDR2 (germline): MNHEY, SVGEGT. The CDR3 extends over 16 amino acids. CDR3 in amino acids: CASSSAGAGINTEAFF. The CDR3 nucleotides read TGTGCCAGCAGTTCAGCCGGGGCAGGGATCAACACTGAAGCTTTCTTT.

The table lists this clonotype with many counts. CDR3 bases: TGTGCCAGCAGGACTAGCGGGGGGCAGAAGACCCAGTACTTC. This encodes CASRTSGGQKTQYF. The rearrangement joins TRBV2 to TRBJ2-5; 13 bases fit TRBD2. Germline assignment: CDR1 SNHLY and CDR2 FYNNEI. The CDR3 runs 14 residues. J was trimmed by 6 bases and V by 6 bases; bases with no gene match: 4.

This clonotype was seen a few times. A much larger clone differs from this one at a single base, so this may be a read error. The gene calls are TRBV12-3 or TRBV12-4 and TRBJ2-3; maybe TRBD2 (5 bases). The CDR3 loop spans 16 amino acids. CDR3 coding DNA: TGTGCCAGCAGTAACGGGAATAGAGGAGGCACAGATGCGCAGTATTTT. It yields the protein CASSNGNRGGTDAQYF.

The chain is built from TRBV3-1 and TRBJ1-1; tentative D call: TRBD1 (5 bases). CDR3 size: 14 residues. Per germline, CDR1 LGHDT and CDR2 YNNKEL (reference sequence). V lost 1 base to trimming and J lost 5 bases, with 11 bases between them. CDR3 region: CASSQGGAGTEAFF. The CDR3 coding sequence is TGTGCCAGCAGCCAAGGGGGCGCGGGGACTGAAGCTTTCTTT.

This clonotype was counted ten times or more. The rearrangement uses TRBV13 and TRBJ2-7; D remains unclear. The CDR3 covers 14 residues. CDR1 is PRHDT, CDR2 FYEKMQ, per germline (reference sequence). V was cut by 8 bases and J by 4 bases, with 18 bases left in between. The CDR3 DNA is TGTGCCAGCGCCTCCAATGGGGTCACGTACGAGCAGTACTTC. It translates to CASASNGVTYEQYF.

The chain joins TRBV20-1 to TRBJ2-2; 9 nucleotides agree with TRBD2. V lost 0 bases to trimming and J lost 6 bases; unmatched junction nucleotides: 11. There are 17 residues in the CDR3. Germline assignment: CDR1 DFQATT and CDR2 SNEGSKA (reference sequence). The CDR3 sequence: CSARDPRRRGGSGELFF. The CDR3 DNA is TGCAGTGCTAGAGATCCACGACGGCGGGGGGGCTCCGGGGAGCTGTTTTTT.

This clonotype was counted only a few times. A clone one base away is much larger, so this may be a read error. The V call is TRBV20-1, the J call TRBJ2-5, with a possible D match to TRBD1 (6 bases). This CDR3 has 13 amino acids. V was shortened by 1 base and J by 11 bases, with 17 bases between the two germline ends. From germline, CDR1 is DFQATT and CDR2 SNEGSKA (reference sequence). The CDR3 nucleotides read TGCAGTGCTAGAGCCTACAGGGCAAATGAGCAGTACTTC. This translates into CSARAYRANEQYF.

The chain combines TRBV25-1 with TRBJ2-2, with 8 bases that match TRBD1. The CDR3 is made up of 15 amino acids. From germline, CDR1 is MGHDK and CDR2 SYGVNS. V trimming: 2 bases; J trimming: 7 bases; junction bases outside the gene matches: 6. The DNA of the CDR3 is TGTGCCAGCAGTGAACAGGGGGCAAGGGTCGGGGAGCTGTTTTTT. Its protein product is CASSEQGARVGELFF.

This clonotype has at least ten counts. The J gene is TRBJ2-5, the V gene TRBV5-1; TRBD2 aligns across 15 bases. This CDR3 has 17 amino acids. After removal of 7 bases from V and 5 bases from J, the junction contained 12 bases not matched to a gene. The germline CDR1 and CDR2 sequences are SGHRS and YFSETQ. CDR3 region: CASAGTSGGPSGETQYF. CDR3 DNA sequence: TGCGCCAGCGCCGGGACTAGCGGGGGGCCGTCGGGGGAGACCCAGTACTTC.

In this sample, this clonotype turned up many times. CDR3 bases: TGTGCCAGCAGCTTGTCCGGGCGCGGGGTCTATGAGCAGTTCTTC. Amino acids: CASSLSGRGVYEQFF. This chain links TRBV7-6 with TRBJ2-1, with D possibly being TRBD2 (6 bases). V was pared by 3 bases and J by 8 bases, with 17 bases between. Germline V gives CDR1 SGHVS, CDR2 FNYEAQ. This CDR3 contains 15 residues.

The chain has TRBV7-4 and TRBJ2-7; D might be TRBD1 (6 bases). This CDR3 contains 17 residues. Germline assignment: CDR1 SGHVT and CDR2 SQSDAQ. Trimming took 6 bases from V and 0 from J, leaving 21 bases between them. The CDR3 here is CASSLWASDRSSYEQYF. The CDR3 DNA reads as TGTGCCAGCAGTTTATGGGCGAGTGACAGGAGCTCCTACGAGCAGTACTTC.

The chain uses TRBV5-1 and TRBJ1-6; tentatively, D is TRBD1 (5 bases). V lost 2 bases and J 5 bases, leaving 11 bases between the germline ends. CDR1 and CDR2 from the germline V gene are SGHRS and YFSETQ. This CDR3 is 15 amino acids long. CDR3 residues: CASSLQVKDNSPLHF. CDR3 coding DNA: TGCGCCAGCAGCTTACAGGTTAAGGATAATTCACCCCTCCACTTT.

This clonotype has a handful of counts. The rearrangement uses TRBV19 and TRBJ1-2; weak D call: TRBD1 (5 bases). Deletions cut 1 base from V and 4 bases from J, with 16 bases between. The length of the CDR3 is 16 residues. Per the germline V gene, CDR1 is LNHDA and CDR2 is SQIVND (reference sequence). CDR3 residues: CASSIAPGARGYGYTF. In DNA form, the CDR3 reads TGTGCCAGTAGTATAGCCCCCGGGGCGAGAGGCTATGGCTACACCTTC. Together with reference TRBV19 and TRBJ1-2, the CDR3 gives the full variable domain: DGGITQSPKYLFRKEGQNVTLSCEQNLNHDAMYWYRQDPGQGLRLIYYSQIVNDFQKGDIAEGYSVSREKKESFPLTVTSAQKNPTAFYLCASSIAPGARGYGYTFGSGTRLTVV.

Only a few counts were recorded for this clonotype. The V call is TRBV10-3, the J call TRBJ1-6; D uncertain. The germline V gene encodes CDR1 ENHRY and CDR2 SYGVKD. Trimming pared 10 bases from V and 9 bases from J, leaving 22 bases between. The CDR3 extends over 15 amino acids. In DNA, the CDR3 is TGTGCCACCCTGAACCCCCAGGCCCTCCCTTCACCCCTCCACTTT. Translating it yields CATLNPQALPSPLHF.

In its sample, this clonotype was seen many times. This chain connects TRBV2 to TRBJ1-4; 7 positions agree with TRBD1. This CDR3 contains 15 residues. Germline assignment: CDR1 SNHLY and CDR2 FYNNEI. The V gene end was trimmed by 4 bases and the J gene end by 2 bases; junction bases not matched to a gene: 4. CDR3 nucleotide sequence: TGTGCCAGCAGTGGACAGGGCTGGACTAATGAAAAACTGTTTTTT. Translated: CASSGQGWTNEKLFF. Full variable domain (remainder filled in from reference TRBV2 and TRBJ1-4): EPEVTQTPSHQVTQMGQEVILRCVPISNHLYFYWYRQILGQKVEFLVSFYNNEISEKSEIFDDQFSVERPDGSNFTLKIRSTKLEDSAMYFCASSGQGWTNEKLFFGSGTQLSVL.

The rearrangement uses TRBV20-1 and TRBJ1-1, with TRBD1 matching over 8 bases. Germline CDR1 and CDR2: DFQATT and SNEGSKA (reference sequence). Trimming cost V 0 bases and J 1 base; bases outside gene matches: 4. There are 15 residues in the CDR3. CDR3 sequence: CSAREIGQGNTEAFF. The CDR3 nucleotides are TGCAGTGCTAGAGAAATCGGACAGGGGAACACTGAAGCTTTCTTT.